Listed below are T cell receptor beta chains from one sample, sequenced in a study of shared clonotypes between healthy human individuals. The table came from immunoSEQ multiplex PCR; TCRdb's copy has only in-frame clones and leaves some out. Among hundreds of thousands of clones listed, 96% were seen once. Sequencing was done on a sample of naive CD8+ T cells sorted from blood. All receptors come from a woman in her twenties or thirties in good health. The CDR3 runs from the conserved cysteine through the conserved F or W. The D gene is left open where the match is weak. For some rows the clone size is stated as once, few or many, or as a class when expanded; others skip it.

size: NA
J: TRBJ1-1
D: NA
length: 14
V: TRBV27
CDR3: CASSTQGQNTEAFF
DNA: TGTGCCAGCAGTACCCAGGGTCAGAACACTGAAGCTTTCTTT

size: NA
J: TRBJ2-7
D: TRBD2
length: 16
V: TRBV10-3
CDR3: CAISRALAGDHYEQYF
DNA: TGTGCCATCAGCCGCGCTCTAGCGGGAGACCACTACGAGCAGTACTTC

size: NA
J: TRBJ2-7
D: TRBD2
length: 14
V: TRBV9
CDR3: CASNPGTSGGEQYF
DNA: TGTGCCAGCAACCCGGGGACTAGCGGGGGCGAGCAGTACTTC

size: NA
J: TRBJ2-1
D: TRBD1
length: 16
V: TRBV4-2
CDR3: CASSQATGQGHNEQFF
DNA: TGTGCCAGCAGCCAAGCCACGGGACAGGGGCACAATGAGCAGTTCTTC

size: NA
J: TRBJ2-7
D: TRBD1
length: 15
V: TRBV5-5
CDR3: CASSYWTGEGYEQYF
DNA: TGTGCCAGCAGCTACTGGACAGGAGAAGGGTACGAGCAGTACTTC

size: NA
J: TRBJ1-2
D: NA
length: 10
V: TRBV7-9
CDR3: CASSLPGIAF
DNA: TGTGCCAGCAGCTTACCAGGGATCGCCTTC

size: NA
J: TRBJ2-1
D: TRBD2
length: 17
V: TRBV27
CDR3: CASSLGAGTSGYNEQFF
DNA: TGTGCCAGCAGTTTAGGGGCCGGGACTAGCGGGTACAATGAGCAGTTCTTC

size: NA
J: TRBJ2-1
D: NA
length: 13
V: TRBV14
CDR3: CASSPGLKYEQFF
DNA: TGTGCCAGCAGCCCGGGCCTGAAGTATGAGCAGTTCTTC

size: NA
J: TRBJ1-1
D: NA
length: 14
V: TRBV28
CDR3: CASSLTRKNTEAFF
DNA: TGTGCCAGCAGTCTGACGAGAAAGAACACTGAAGCTTTCTTT

size: NA
J: TRBJ2-2
D: NA
length: 15
V: TRBV27
CDR3: CASRPAGLKTGELFF
DNA: TGTGCCAGCAGGCCGGCGGGTTTGAAAACCGGGGAGCTGTTTTTT

size: NA
J: TRBJ2-7
D: NA
length: 15
V: TRBV7-9
CDR3: CASSLALGREHEQYF
DNA: TGTGCCAGCAGCTTAGCGCTCGGACGGGAGCACGAGCAGTACTTC

size: NA
J: TRBJ2-1
D: TRBD2
length: 20
V: TRBV19
CDR3: CASSQSGLAGVSSFYNEQFF
DNA: TGTGCCAGTAGCCAATCAGGGCTAGCGGGAGTGTCTTCCTTCTACAATGAGCAGTTCTTC

size: NA
J: TRBJ2-3
D: TRBD2
length: 15
V: TRBV6-5
CDR3: CASQPGLVSRNTQYF
DNA: TGTGCCAGCCAACCTGGACTAGTCAGCAGGAATACGCAGTATTTT

size: once
J: TRBJ1-1
D: NA
length: 15
V: TRBV27
CDR3: CASSLSPGQYTEAFF
DNA: TGTGCCAGCAGTTTATCCCCGGGACAATATACTGAAGCTTTCTTT

size: NA
J: TRBJ2-2
D: NA
length: 11
V: TRBV29-1
CDR3: CSVEDTGELFF
DNA: TGCAGCGTGGAAGACACCGGGGAGCTGTTTTTT

size: NA
J: TRBJ1-2
D: NA
length: 13
V: TRBV2
CDR3: CASTLLPNYGYTF
DNA: TGTGCCAGCACCCTCCTCCCCAACTATGGCTACACCTTC

size: NA
J: TRBJ2-1
D: TRBD1
length: 14
V: TRBV6-5
CDR3: CASSYTPGGNEQFF
DNA: TGTGCCAGCAGTTACACCCCAGGGGGAAATGAGCAGTTCTTC

size: NA
J: TRBJ1-5
D: NA
length: 12
V: TRBV27
CDR3: CASSDWNQPQHF
DNA: TGTGCCAGCAGTGACTGGAACCAGCCCCAGCATTTT